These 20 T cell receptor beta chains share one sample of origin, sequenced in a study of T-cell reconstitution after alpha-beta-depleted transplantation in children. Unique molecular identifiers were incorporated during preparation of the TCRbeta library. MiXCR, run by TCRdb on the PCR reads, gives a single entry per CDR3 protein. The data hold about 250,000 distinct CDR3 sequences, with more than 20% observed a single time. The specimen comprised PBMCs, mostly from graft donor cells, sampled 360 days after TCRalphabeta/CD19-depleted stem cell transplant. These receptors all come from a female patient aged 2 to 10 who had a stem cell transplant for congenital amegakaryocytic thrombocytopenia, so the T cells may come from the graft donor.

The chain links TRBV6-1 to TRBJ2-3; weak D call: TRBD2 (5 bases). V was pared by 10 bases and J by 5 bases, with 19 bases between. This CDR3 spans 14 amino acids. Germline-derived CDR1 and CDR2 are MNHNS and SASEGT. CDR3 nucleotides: TGTGCCACCTCCCAGGCTGTTCGGGGAGATACGCAGTATTTT. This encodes CATSQAVRGDTQYF.

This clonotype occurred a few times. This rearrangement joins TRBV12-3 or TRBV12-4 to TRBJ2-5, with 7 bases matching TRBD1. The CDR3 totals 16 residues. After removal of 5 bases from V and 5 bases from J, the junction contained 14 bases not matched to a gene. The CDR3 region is CASSLMPLQGNETQYF. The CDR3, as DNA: TGTGCCAGCAGTCTAATGCCCCTACAGGGGAACGAGACCCAGTACTTC.

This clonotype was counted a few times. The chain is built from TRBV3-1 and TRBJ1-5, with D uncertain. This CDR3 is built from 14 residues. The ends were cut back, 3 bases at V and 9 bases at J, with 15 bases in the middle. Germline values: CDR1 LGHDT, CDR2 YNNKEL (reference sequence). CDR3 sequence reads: CASSQREGWWPQHF. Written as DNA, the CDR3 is TGTGCCAGCAGCCAGAGGGAGGGTTGGTGGCCCCAGCATTTT. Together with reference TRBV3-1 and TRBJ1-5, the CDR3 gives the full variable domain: DTAVSQTPKYLVTQMGNDKSIKCEQNLGHDTMYWYKQDSKKFLKIMFSYNNKELIINETVPNRFSPKSPDKAHLNLHINSLELGDSAVYFCASSQREGWWPQHFGDGTRLSIL.

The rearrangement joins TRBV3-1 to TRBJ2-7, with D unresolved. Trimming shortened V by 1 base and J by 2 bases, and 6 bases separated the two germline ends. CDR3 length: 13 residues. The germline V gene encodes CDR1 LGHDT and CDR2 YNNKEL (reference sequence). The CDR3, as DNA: TGTGCCAGCAGCCAAGGCCGTACCTACGAGCAGTACTTC. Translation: CASSQGRTYEQYF.

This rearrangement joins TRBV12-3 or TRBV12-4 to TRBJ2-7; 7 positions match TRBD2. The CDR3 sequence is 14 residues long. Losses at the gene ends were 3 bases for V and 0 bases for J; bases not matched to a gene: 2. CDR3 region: CASSFGGISYEQYF. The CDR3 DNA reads TGTGCCAGCAGTTTCGGGGGGATCTCCTACGAGCAGTACTTC.

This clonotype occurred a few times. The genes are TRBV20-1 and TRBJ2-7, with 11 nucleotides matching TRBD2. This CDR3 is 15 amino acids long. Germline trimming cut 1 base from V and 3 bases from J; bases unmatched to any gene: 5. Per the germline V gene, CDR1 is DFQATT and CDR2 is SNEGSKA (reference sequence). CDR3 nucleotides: TGCAGTGCTAGAGGATGGACTAGCGGGCTCTACGAGCAGTACTTC. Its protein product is CSARGWTSGLYEQYF.

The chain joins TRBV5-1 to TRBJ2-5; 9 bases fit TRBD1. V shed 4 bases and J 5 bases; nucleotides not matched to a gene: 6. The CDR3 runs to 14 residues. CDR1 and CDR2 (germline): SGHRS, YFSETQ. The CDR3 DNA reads TGCGCCAGCAGCCAAGGGACAGGGATGGAGACCCAGTACTTC. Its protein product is CASSQGTGMETQYF.

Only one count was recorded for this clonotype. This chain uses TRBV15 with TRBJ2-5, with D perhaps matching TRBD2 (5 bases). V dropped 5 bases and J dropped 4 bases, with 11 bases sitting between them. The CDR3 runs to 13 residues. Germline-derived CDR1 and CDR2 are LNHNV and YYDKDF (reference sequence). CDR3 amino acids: CATSVGGRETQYF. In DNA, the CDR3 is TGTGCCACCAGCGTTGGCGGGCGAGAGACCCAGTACTTC.

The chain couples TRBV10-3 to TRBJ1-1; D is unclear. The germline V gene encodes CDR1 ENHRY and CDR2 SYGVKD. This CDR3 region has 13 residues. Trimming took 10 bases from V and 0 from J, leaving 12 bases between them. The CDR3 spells CATRGWVNTEAFF. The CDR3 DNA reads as TGTGCCACCCGGGGTTGGGTGAACACTGAAGCTTTCTTT.

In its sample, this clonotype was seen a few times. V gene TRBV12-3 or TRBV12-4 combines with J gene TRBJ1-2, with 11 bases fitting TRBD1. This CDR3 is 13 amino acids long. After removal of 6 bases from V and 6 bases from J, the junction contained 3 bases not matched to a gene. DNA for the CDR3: TGTGCCAGCAGGCGGACAGGGGGCAATGGCTACACCTTC. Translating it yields CASRRTGGNGYTF.

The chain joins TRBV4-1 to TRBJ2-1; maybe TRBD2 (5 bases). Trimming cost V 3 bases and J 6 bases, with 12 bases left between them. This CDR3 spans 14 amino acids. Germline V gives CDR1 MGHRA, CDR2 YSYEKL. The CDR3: CASSQKKLVNEQFF. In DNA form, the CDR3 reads TGCGCCAGCAGCCAGAAAAAACTAGTCAATGAGCAGTTCTTC.

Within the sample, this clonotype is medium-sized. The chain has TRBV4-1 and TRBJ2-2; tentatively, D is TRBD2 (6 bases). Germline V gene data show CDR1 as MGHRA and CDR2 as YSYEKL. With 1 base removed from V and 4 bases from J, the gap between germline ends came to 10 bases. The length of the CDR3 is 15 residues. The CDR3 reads CASSQAGVITGELFF. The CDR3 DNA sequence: TGCGCCAGCAGCCAAGCGGGGGTTATCACCGGGGAGCTGTTTTTT.

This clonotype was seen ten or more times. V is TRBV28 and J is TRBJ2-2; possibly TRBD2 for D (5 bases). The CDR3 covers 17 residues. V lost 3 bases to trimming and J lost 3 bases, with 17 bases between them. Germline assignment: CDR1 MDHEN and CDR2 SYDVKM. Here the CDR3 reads CASSFVLDWGDTGELFF. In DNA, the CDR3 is TGTGCCAGCAGTTTCGTCCTAGACTGGGGAGACACCGGGGAGCTGTTTTTT.

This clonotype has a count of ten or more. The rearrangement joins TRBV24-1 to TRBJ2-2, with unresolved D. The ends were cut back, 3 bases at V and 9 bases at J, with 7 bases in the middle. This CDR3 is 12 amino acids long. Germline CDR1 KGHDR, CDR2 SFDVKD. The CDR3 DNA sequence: TGTGCCACCAGTGATGATCCTAGGGAGCTGTTTTTT. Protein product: CATSDDPRELFF.

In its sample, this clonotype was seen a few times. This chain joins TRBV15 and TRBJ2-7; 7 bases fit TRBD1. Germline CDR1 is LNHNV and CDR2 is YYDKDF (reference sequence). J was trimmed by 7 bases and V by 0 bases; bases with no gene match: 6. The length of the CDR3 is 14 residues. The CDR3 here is CATSRDRGLGEQYF. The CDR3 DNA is TGTGCCACCAGCAGAGATAGGGGGCTGGGTGAGCAGTACTTC.

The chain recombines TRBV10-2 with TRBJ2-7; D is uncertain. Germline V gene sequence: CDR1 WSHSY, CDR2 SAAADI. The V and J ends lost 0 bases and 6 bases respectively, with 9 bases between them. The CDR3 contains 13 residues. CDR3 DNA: TGCGCCAGCAGTGAGTCGATAGGCGGCGAGCAGTACTTC. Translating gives CASSESIGGEQYF.

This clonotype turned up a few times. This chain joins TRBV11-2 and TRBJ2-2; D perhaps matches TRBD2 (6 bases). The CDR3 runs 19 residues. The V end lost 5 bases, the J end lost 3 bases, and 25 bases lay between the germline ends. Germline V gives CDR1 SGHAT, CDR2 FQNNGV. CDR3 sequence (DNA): TGTGCCAGCAGCGAATTGTCCCCTATATGGGAGGCGCACACCGGGGAGCTGTTTTTT. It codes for CASSELSPIWEAHTGELFF.

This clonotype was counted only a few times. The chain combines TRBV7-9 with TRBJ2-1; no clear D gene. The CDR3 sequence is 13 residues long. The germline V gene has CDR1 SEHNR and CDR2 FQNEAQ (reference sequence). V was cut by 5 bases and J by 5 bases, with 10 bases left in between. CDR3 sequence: CASSQPTNNEQFF. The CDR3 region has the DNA TGTGCCAGCAGCCAACCAACAAACAATGAGCAGTTCTTC.

Written as DNA, the CDR3 is TGCGCCAGCAGCCAAGATCTCGGAAAAACCCGCGAGCAGTACTTC. It yields the protein CASSQDLGKTREQYF. J is TRBJ2-7 and V is TRBV4-1; D gene ambiguous. In germline, CDR1 is MGHRA, CDR2 YSYEKL. V lost 0 bases, J lost 6 bases, and 15 bases lay in between. CDR3 size: 15 residues.

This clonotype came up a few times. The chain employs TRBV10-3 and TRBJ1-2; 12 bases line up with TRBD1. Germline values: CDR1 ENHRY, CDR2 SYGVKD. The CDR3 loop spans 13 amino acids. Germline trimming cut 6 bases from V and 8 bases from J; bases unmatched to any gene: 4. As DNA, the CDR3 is TGTGCCATCAGAGGGACAGGGGGCTACGGCTACACCTTC. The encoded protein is CAIRGTGGYGYTF.